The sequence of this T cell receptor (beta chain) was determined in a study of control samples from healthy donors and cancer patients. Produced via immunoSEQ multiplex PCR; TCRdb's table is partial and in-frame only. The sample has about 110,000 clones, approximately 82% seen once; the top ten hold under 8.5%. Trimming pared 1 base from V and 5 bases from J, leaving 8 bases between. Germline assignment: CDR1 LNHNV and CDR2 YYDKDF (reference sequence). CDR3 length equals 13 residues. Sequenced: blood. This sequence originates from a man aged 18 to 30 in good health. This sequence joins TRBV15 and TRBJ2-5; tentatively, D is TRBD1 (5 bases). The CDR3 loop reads CATSRGQMETQYF. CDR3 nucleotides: TGTGCCACCAGCAGAGGACAGATGGAGACCCAGTACTTC.